The sequence of this TCR beta chain was determined in a study of regulatory T cells in long-lasting Graves disease. Documented time point: persistent/refractory GD, antithyroid drugs over 5 years with positive TRAb. Generation of the TCR library employed RNA extracted from PBMCs. This clonotype was observed many times. For TCR beta, libraries came from iRepertoire HTBI primers and Arm-PCR of CDR3 regions. Each CDR3 protein gets one entry after TCRdb re-called the multiplex PCR reads with MiXCR. The sample contains 420,000 or so distinct CDR3 sequences, around a quarter of which appear only once. The CDR3 is made up of 15 amino acids. Trimming removed 4 bases from V and 0 bases from J, with 12 bases in between. Germline V gene lookup returns CDR1 KGHSH and CDR2 LQKENI.

This chain connects TRBV18 to TRBJ2-5; D perhaps matches TRBD1 (6 bases). This receptor was taken from a female donor with Graves disease. The material sequenced was peripheral blood mononuclear cells (PBMCs), taken when the disease was refractory, from a patient treated with antithyroid drugs. The DNA for the CDR3 is TGTGCCAGCTCACACCCGACAGGCCACCAAGAGACCCAGTACTTC. It encodes CASSHPTGHQETQYF.